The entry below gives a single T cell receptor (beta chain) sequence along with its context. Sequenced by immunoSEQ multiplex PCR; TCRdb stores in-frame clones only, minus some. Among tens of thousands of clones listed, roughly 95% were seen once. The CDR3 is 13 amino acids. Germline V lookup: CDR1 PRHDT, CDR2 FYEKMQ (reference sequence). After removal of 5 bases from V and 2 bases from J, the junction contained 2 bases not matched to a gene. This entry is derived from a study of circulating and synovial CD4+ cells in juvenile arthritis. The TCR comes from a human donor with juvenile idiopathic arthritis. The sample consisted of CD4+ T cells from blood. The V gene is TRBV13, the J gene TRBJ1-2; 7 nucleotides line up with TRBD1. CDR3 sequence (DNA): TGTGCCAGCAGCAAGGGACAGAACTATGGCTACACCTTC. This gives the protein CASSKGQNYGYTF.